The T cell receptor (beta chain) under discussion was sequenced for a study of OX40 agonist ivuxolimab in advanced cancers. Study context: Dose-escalation patients had hepatocellular carcinoma, melanoma, renal cell or head and neck cancer.

Deletions cut 4 bases from V and 1 base from J, with 18 bases between. Germline CDR1 and CDR2: SGHNT and YYREEE (reference sequence). The CDR3 is 16 residues long. This clone was detected once. Antigen specificity is unknown. Some clones are missing from TCRdb's copy, which holds only in-frame ones; the method was immunoSEQ multiplex PCR. The sample lists about 50,000 clones, approximately 75% seen once, with around 2.5% in the top ten. Broader study findings: CD4+ and CD8+ blood T cells expanded clonally by week 6 at 0.1 to 3.0 mg/kg.

The rearrangement uses TRBV5-4 and TRBJ2-7; TRBD1 might be the D (6 bases). The clonotype comes from an adult with an advanced solid tumor such as melanoma, head and neck, liver or kidney cancer. Sequenced here: CD4+ or CD8+ T cells sorted from blood, sampled in a trial of the OX40 agonist ivuxolimab. CDR3 sequence: CASSRSGARGSYEQYF. DNA of the CDR3: TGTGCCAGCAGCCGTTCAGGGGCTAGGGGATCCTACGAGCAGTACTTC.